The entry below gives a single T cell receptor beta chain sequence along with its context. This sample is part of a study of T cells in Graves' hyperthyroidism and ophthalmopathy. Trimming removed 8 bases from V and 6 bases from J, with 11 bases in between. The CDR3 sequence is 13 residues long. Germline assignment: CDR1 SNHLY and CDR2 FYNNEI. Each 10 ml fresh peripheral blood draw supplied the PBMCs. TCR beta CDR3 region amplification was performed from RNA transcripts. First-round RT-PCR targeting the TCR CDR3 was performed with the HTBI primer set. MiXCR, run by TCRdb on the multiplex PCR reads, gives a single entry per CDR3 protein. The sample carries under 350,000 distinct CDR3 sequences, about a sixth recorded once.

Sequences were obtained from blood. The origin of this receptor is a woman aged 60-70 years with Graves' ophthalmopathy. The J gene is TRBJ1-6, the V gene TRBV2, with D hard to call. The CDR3 DNA is TGTGCCAGCCTCGCGCGGGGTAATTCACCCCTCCACTTT. As protein: CASLARGNSPLHF.